This T cell receptor (beta chain) is drawn from a study of cytomegalovirus exposure and HLA in healthy donors. Amplification used 60 Vbeta primers and 13 Jbeta primers. Clones were read by immunoSEQ multiplex PCR, and TCRdb kept only the in-frame ones, dropping some. The listing records about 51,000 clones. The CDR3 loop spans 15 amino acids. V was pared by 5 bases and J by 5 bases, with 7 bases of the junction left unmatched. Germline values: CDR1 SGHNT, CDR2 YENEEA. Study findings and constraints: The study reported that TCR beta sequences accurately predicted HLA-A and HLA-B alleles in most subjects.

Note on this clone: Antigen: not known.

The receptor comes from a man aged 35-49 years in good health and CMV-seropositive. Input material: PBMCs. This chain links TRBV11-3 with TRBJ2-5; the match to TRBD2 covers 11 bases. CDR3 sequence reads: CASSRSGGARETQYF. For the CDR3, the DNA is TGTGCCAGCAGCCGTAGCGGGGGGGCCCGGGAGACCCAGTACTTC.